The present T cell receptor beta chain was sequenced within a study of cytomegalovirus exposure and HLA in healthy donors. Overall study findings and caveats: The authors later found HLA-associated TCR beta chains more clonally expanded than equally common others. Rare sequences made up most TCRs, while some public TCRs were found in many donors.

Of note for this clone: What it binds is not known.

The germline CDR1 and CDR2 sequences are SGHVS and FQNEAQ. The CDR3 consists of 14 residues. Trimming cost V 5 bases and J 7 bases, with 18 bases left between them. The PCR contained 60 Vbeta and 13 Jbeta primers. Produced via immunoSEQ multiplex PCR; TCRdb's table is partial and in-frame only. The table shows around 130,000 clones, with around 90% occurring only once. This chain connects TRBV7-8 to TRBJ2-7; TRBD1 is a possible D gene (6 bases). The receptor was derived from a woman aged 40 to 50 in good health and CMV-seronegative. The sample taken for sequencing was PBMCs. This chain's CDR3 is CASSAGAASREQYF. The CDR3 bases are TGTGCCAGCAGCGCAGGGGCGGCCTCTAGGGAGCAGTACTTC.